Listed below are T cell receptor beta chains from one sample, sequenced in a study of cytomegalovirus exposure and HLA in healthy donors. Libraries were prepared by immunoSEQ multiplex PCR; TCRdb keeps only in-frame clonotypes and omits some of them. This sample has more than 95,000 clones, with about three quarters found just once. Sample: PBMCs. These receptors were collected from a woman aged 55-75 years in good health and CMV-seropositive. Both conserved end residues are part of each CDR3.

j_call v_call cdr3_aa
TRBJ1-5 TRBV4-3 CASSQDTGLNNQPQHF
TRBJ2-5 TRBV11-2 CASSLGGLQETQYF
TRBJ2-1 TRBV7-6 CASSSRDSRFSSYNEQFF
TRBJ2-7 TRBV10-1 CASSECSVLSYEQYF
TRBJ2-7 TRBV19 CATQPGQGYEQYF
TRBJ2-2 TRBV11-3 CASSWGQGLNTGELFF
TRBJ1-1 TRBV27 CASSSGGIQGRAFF
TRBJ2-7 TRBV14 CASNLRWGGEQYF
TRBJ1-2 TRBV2 CASLRERAEGYTF
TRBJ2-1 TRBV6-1 CASSEESYGQVFQGNEQFF
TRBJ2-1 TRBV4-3 CASRQEGFNEQFF
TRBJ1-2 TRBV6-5 CASSIRLLDGYTF
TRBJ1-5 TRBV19 CAAGSVSNQPQHF
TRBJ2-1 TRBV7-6 CASSASTSGSSEQFF
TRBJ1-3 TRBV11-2 CASSRVGSAISGNTIYF
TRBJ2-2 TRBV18 CASSPRRADRGRGTGELFF
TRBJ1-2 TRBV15 CATSRDRTYGYTF
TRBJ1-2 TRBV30 CARRRVRAYGYTF
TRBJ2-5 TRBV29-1 CSVRGPEQETQYF
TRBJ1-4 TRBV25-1 CASTDGGAGEKLFF
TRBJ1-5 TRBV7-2 CASSGPGASGNQPQHF
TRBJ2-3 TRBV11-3 CASSSGTSGSTDTQYF
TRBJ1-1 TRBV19 CASINRQGRSTEAFF
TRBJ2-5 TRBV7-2 CASSPGGGIETQYF
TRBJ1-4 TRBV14 CASSPFRGYEKLFF
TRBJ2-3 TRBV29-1 CSVGLAGSTDTQYF
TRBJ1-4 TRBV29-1 CSVEVRDSEKLFF
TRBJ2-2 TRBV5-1 CASSFDGTGGPRELFF
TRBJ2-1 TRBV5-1 CASSSLSSYNEQFF
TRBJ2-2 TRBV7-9 CASSLELAGTGELFF
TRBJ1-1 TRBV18 CASSPLDPRSTEAFF
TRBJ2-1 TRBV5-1 CASRGGRSPSSYNEQFF
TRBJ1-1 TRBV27 CASSSGAGGTEAFF
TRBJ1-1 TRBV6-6 CASSTPGHLNTEAFF
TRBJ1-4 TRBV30 CAWSATRGQNEKLFF
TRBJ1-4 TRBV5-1 CASSSGTGPEKLFF
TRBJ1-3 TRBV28 CASHRDRGVSGNTIYF
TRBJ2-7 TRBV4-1 CASSQTETTIYEQYF
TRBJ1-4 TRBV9 CASSPGTSTNEKLFF
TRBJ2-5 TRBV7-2 CASSSRDWQETQYF
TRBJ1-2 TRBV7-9 CASSPNRGPNGYTF
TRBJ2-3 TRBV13 CASSQRLAGTDTQYF
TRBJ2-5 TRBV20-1 CSADRGETQYF
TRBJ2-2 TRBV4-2 CASSFVAREGTGELFF
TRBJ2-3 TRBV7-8 CASSLPEQGGTQYF